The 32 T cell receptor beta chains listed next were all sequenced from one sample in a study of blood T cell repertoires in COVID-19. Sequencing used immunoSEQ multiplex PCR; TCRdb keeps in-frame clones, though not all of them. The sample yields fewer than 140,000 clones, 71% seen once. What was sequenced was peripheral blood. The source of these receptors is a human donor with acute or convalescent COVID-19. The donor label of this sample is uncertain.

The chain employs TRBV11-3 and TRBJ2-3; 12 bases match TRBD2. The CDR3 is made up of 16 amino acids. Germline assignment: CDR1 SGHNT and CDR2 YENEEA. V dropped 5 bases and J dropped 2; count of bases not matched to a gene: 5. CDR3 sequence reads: CASSLGTSGLTDTQYF. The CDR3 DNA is TGTGCCAGCAGCCTCGGGACTAGCGGGCTCACAGATACGCAGTATTTT.

The CDR3 sequence: CASSPAYQETQYF. The CDR3 nucleotides are TGTGCCAGCAGCCCAGCGTACCAAGAGACCCAGTACTTC. The chain couples TRBV3-1 (or the pseudogene TRBV3-2) to TRBJ2-5; D uncertain. CDR1 is LGHDT, CDR2 YNNKEL, per germline (reference sequence). The CDR3 extends over 13 amino acids. The ends were cut back, 4 bases at V and 0 bases at J, with 6 bases in the middle.

CDR3 bases: TGTGCCAGCAGTGATACAGGGGAGAATTCACCCCTCCACTTT. Its translation: CASSDTGENSPLHF. The genes are TRBV6-4 and TRBJ1-6, with 7 bases fitting TRBD1. V gave up 3 bases and J gave up 7 bases; unmatched junction bases: 3. The V gene's germline CDR1 is MRHNA and CDR2 SNTAGT. The CDR3 has 14 amino acids.

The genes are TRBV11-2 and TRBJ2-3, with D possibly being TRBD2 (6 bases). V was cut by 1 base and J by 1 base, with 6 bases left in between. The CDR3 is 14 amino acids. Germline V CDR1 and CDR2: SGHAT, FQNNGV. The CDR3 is CASSLGEGTDTQYF. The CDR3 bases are TGTGCCAGCAGCTTAGGGGAGGGCACAGATACGCAGTATTTT.

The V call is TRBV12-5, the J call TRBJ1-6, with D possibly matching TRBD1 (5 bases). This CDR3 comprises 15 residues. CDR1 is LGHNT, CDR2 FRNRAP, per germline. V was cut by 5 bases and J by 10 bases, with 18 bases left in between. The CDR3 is CASGTGGGGLSPLHF. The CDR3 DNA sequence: TGTGCTAGTGGTACGGGGGGAGGAGGTTTATCACCCCTCCACTTT.

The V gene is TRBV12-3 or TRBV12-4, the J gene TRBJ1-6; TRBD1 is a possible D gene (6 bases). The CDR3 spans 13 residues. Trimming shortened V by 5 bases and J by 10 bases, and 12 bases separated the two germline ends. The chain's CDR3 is CASSATGWSPLHF. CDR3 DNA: TGTGCCAGCAGTGCTACAGGGTGGTCACCCCTCCACTTT.

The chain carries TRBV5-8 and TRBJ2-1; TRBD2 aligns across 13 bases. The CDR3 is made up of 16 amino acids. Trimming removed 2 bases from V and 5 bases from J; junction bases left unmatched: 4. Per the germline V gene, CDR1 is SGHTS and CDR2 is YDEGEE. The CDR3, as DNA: TGTGCCAGCAGCTTCTTAGGGACTAGCGGGAACAATGAGCAGTTCTTC. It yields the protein CASSFLGTSGNNEQFF.

The CDR3 here is CASSSTARQINIQYF. The DNA of the CDR3 is TGTGCCAGCAGCTCCACTGCTAGACAGATAAACATTCAGTACTTC. The rearrangement joins TRBV3-1 (or the pseudogene TRBV3-2) to TRBJ2-4; D is possibly TRBD1 (5 bases). The CDR3 contains 15 residues. Trimming stripped 5 bases from V and 6 bases from J, with 17 bases between. Germline V gives CDR1 LGHDT, CDR2 YNNKEL (reference sequence).

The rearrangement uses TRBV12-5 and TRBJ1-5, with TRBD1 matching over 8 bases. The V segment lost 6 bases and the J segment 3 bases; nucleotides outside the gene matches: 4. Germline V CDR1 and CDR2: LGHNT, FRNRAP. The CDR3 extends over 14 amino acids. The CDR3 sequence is CASGQQGDNQPQHF. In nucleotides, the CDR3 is TGTGCTAGTGGGCAACAGGGGGACAATCAGCCCCAGCATTTT.

The CDR3: CAWKQGAGLAQYF. For the CDR3, the DNA is TGTGCCTGGAAGCAAGGGGCCGGGCTCGCGCAGTATTTT. V gene TRBV30 combines with J gene TRBJ2-3, with TRBD1 as a possible D gene (5 bases). CDR1 and CDR2 (germline): GTSNPN, SVGIG (reference sequence). This CDR3 has 13 amino acids. The ends were cut back, 4 bases at V and 10 bases at J, with 18 bases in the middle.

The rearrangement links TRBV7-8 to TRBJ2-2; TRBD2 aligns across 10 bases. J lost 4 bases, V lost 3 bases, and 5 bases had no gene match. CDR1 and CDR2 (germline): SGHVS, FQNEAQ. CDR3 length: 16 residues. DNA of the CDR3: TGTGCCAGCAGCTTCCTAGCGGGGGCCCCCACCGGGGAGCTGTTTTTT. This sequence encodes CASSFLAGAPTGELFF.

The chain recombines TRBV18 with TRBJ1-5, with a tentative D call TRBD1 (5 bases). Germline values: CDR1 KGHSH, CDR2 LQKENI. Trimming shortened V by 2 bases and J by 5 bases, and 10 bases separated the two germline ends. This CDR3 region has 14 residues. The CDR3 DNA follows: TGTGCCAGCTCACCATCAGGGTCTGATCAGCCCCAGCATTTT. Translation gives CASSPSGSDQPQHF.

CDR3 region: CASSLPRPGETQYF. The CDR3 DNA reads TGTGCCAGCAGTTTACCCCGCCCGGGAGAGACCCAGTACTTC. This chain links TRBV27 with TRBJ2-5, with D hard to call. V lost 2 bases, J lost 4 bases, and 11 bases lay in between. Germline loops: CDR1 MNHEY, CDR2 SMNVEV (reference sequence). This CDR3 has 14 residues.

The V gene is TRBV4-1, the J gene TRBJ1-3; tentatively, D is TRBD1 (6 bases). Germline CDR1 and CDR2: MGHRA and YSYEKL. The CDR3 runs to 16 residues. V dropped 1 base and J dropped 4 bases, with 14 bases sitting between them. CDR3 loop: CASSQARTADGNTIYF. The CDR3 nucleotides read TGCGCCAGCAGCCAAGCCCGGACAGCGGACGGAAACACCATATATTTT.

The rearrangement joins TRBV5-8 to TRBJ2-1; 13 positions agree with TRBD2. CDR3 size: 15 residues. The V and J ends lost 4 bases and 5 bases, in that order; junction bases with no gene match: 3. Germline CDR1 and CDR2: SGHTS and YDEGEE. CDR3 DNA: TGTGCCAGCAGCCGAGGACTAGCGGGGGACAATGAGCAGTTCTTC. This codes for CASSRGLAGDNEQFF. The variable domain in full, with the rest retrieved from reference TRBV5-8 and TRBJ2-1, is EAGVTQSPTHLIKTRGQQATLRCSPISGHTSVYWYQQALGLGLQFLLWYDEGEERNRGNFPPRFSGRQFPNYSSELNVNALELEDSALYLCASSRGLAGDNEQFFGPGTRLTVL.

The CDR3 spells CATSDPGQGAADTQYF. The CDR3, as DNA: TGTGCCACCAGTGATCCGGGACAGGGGGCAGCAGATACGCAGTATTTT. The chain is built from TRBV24-1 and TRBJ2-3, with 12 bases matching TRBD1. The CDR3 is 16 residues long. Losses at the gene ends were 3 bases for V and 4 bases for J; bases not matched to a gene: 4. Germline-derived CDR1 and CDR2 are KGHDR and SFDVKD.

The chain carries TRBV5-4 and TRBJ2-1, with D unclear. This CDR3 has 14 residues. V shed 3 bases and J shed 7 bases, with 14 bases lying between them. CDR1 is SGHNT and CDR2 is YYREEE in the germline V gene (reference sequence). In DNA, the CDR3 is TGTGCCAGCAGCTCCCCTCCCCTCCGGAATGAGCAGTTCTTC. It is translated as CASSSPPLRNEQFF.

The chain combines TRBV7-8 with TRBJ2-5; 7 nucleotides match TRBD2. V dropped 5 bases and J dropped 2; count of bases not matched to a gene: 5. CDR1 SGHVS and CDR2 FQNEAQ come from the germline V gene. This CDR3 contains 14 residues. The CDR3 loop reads CASSPRGDQETQYF. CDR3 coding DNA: TGTGCCAGCAGCCCCCGGGGGGATCAAGAGACCCAGTACTTC.

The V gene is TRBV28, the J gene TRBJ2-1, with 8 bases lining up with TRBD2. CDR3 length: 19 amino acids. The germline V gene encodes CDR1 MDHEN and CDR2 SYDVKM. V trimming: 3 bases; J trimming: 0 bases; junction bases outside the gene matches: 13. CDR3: CASSFVFLSGGSSYNEQFF. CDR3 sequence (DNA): TGTGCCAGCAGTTTTGTTTTCCTAAGCGGGGGTAGCTCCTACAATGAGCAGTTCTTC.

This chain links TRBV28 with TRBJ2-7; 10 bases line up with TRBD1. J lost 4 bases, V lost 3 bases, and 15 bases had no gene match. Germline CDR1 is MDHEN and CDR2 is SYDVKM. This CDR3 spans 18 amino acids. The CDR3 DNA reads TGTGCCAGCAGTTTCGGAGTGCGAAACTGGGACAGGGGATACGAGCAGTACGTC. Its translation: CASSFGVRNWDRGYEQYV.

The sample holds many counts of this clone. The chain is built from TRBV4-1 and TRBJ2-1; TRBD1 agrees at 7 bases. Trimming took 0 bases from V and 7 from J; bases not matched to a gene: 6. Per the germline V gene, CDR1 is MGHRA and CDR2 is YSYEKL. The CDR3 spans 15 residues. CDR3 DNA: TGCGCCAGCAGCCAAGATCAGGGGGTAGTGAATGAGCAGTTCTTC. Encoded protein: CASSQDQGVVNEQFF.

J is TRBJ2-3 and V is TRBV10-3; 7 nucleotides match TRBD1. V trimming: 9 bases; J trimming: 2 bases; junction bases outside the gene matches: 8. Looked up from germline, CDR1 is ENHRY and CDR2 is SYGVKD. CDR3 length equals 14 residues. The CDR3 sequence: CAMKQGLSTDTQYF. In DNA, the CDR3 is TGTGCCATGAAACAGGGGCTTTCCACAGATACGCAGTATTTT.

CDR3 in DNA: TGTGCCAGCAGTGGAGGGGGCCCTGAAGCTTTCTTT. As protein: CASSGGGPEAFF. The chain has TRBV12-3 or TRBV12-4 and TRBJ1-1; 7 positions agree with TRBD1. This CDR3 has 12 amino acids. J lost 6 bases, V lost 5 bases, and 3 bases had no gene match.

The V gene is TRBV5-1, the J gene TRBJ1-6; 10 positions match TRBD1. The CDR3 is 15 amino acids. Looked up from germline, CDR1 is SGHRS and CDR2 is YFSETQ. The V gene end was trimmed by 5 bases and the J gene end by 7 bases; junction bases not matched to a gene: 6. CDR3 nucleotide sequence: TGCGCCAGCAGATCCACGGACAGGGGGAATTCACCCCTCCACTTT. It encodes CASRSTDRGNSPLHF.

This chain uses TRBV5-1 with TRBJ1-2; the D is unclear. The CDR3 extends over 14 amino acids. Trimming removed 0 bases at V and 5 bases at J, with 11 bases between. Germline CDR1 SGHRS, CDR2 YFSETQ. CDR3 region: CASSLVSGRYGYTF. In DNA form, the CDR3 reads TGCGCCAGCAGCTTGGTGTCAGGTCGTTATGGCTACACCTTC.

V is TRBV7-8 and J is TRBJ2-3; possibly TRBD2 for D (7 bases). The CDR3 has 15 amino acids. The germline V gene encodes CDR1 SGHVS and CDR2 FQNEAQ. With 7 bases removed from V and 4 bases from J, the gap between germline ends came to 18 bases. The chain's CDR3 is CASTLGGGAADTQYF. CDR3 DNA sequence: TGTGCCAGCACATTAGGGGGGGGCGCAGCAGATACGCAGTATTTT. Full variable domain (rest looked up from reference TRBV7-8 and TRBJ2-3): GAGVSQSPRYKVAKRGQDVALRCDPISGHVSLFWYQQALGQGPEFLTYFQNEAQLDKSGLPSDRFFAERPEGSVSTLKIQRTQQEDSAVYLCASTLGGGAADTQYFGPGTRLTVL.

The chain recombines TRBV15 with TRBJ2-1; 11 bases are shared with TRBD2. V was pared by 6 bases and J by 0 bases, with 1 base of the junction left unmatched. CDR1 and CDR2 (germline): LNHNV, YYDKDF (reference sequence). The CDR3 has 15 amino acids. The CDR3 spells CATSSGGASYNEQFF. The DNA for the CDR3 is TGTGCCACCAGTAGCGGGGGGGCCTCCTACAATGAGCAGTTCTTC.

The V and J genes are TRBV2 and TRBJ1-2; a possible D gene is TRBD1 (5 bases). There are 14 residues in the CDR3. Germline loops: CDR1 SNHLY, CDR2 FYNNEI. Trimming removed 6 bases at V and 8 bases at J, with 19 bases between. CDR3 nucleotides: TGTGCCAGCAGCGAGAGTAGGCAGGGTGACGGCTACACCTTC. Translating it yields CASSESRQGDGYTF.

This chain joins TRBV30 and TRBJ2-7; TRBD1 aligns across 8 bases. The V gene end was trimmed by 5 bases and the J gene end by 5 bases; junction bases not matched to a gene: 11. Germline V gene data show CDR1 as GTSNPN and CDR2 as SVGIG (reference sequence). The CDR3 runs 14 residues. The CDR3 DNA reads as TGTGCCTGGGGTAAGAGACAGGGGCTGCACGAGCAGTACTTC. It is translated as CAWGKRQGLHEQYF.

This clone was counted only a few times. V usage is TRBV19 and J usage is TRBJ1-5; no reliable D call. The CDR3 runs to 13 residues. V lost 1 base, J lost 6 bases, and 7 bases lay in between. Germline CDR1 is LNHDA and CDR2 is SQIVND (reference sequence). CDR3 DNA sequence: TGTGCCAGTAGTATAGGCAGGCGTCAGCCCCAGCATTTT. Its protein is CASSIGRRQPQHF.

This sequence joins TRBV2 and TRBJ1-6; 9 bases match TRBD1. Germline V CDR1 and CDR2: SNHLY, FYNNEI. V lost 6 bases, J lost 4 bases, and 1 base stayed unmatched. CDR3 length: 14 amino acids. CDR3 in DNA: TGTGCCAGCAGGGACAGGGGATATAATTCACCCCTCCACTTT. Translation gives CASRDRGYNSPLHF. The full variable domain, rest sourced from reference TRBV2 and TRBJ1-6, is EPEVTQTPSHQVTQMGQEVILRCVPISNHLYFYWYRQILGQKVEFLVSFYNNEISEKSEIFDDQFSVERPDGSNFTLKIRSTKLEDSAMYFCASRDRGYNSPLHFGNGTRLTVT.

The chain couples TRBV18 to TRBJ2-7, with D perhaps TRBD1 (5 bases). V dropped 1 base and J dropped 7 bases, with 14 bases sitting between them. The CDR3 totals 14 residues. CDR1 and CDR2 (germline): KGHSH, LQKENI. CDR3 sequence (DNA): TGTGCCAGCTCACCACTTAGGGGCCGGTTAGAGCAGTACTTC. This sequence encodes CASSPLRGRLEQYF.